One sample yielded the 9 T cell receptor beta chains listed below, sequenced in a study of T cell changes during pregnancy in multiple sclerosis. Here immunoSEQ multiplex PCR was the method, and the copy in TCRdb shows in-frame clones only, minus some. The sample has roughly 45,000 clones, around 92% seen once. Here the sequenced sample was CD8+ T cells from peripheral blood mononuclear cells, taken after pregnancy. Receptor source: a female donor with multiple sclerosis, enrolled in a pregnancy study.

This rearrangement joins TRBV14 to TRBJ1-4, with D possibly TRBD1 on 5 matching bases. The ends were cut back, 3 bases at V and 1 base at J, with 9 bases in the middle. Germline V gene data show CDR1 as SGHDN and CDR2 as FVKESK. This CDR3 has 15 amino acids. The CDR3: CASSQWRGTNEKLFF. The CDR3 nucleotides are TGTGCCAGCAGCCAGTGGAGGGGAACTAATGAAAAACTGTTTTTT.

V is TRBV27 and J is TRBJ2-5; 11 bases align to TRBD1. V dropped 1 base and J dropped 3; count of bases not matched to a gene: 4. This CDR3 is 16 amino acids long. CDR1 MNHEY and CDR2 SMNVEV come from the germline V gene (reference sequence). For the CDR3, the DNA is TGTGCCAGCAGTTTATGGGGACAGGGGGAGAAAGAGACCCAGTACTTC. Protein product: CASSLWGQGEKETQYF.

CDR3 amino acids: CASSQGSSDTQYF. CDR3 DNA sequence: TGCGCCAGCAGCCAAGGTAGTTCAGATACGCAGTATTTT. The chain uses TRBV4-1 and TRBJ2-3, with no clear D. The CDR3 runs to 13 residues. Germline V CDR1 and CDR2: MGHRA, YSYEKL. V lost 1 base and J lost 4, with 6 bases in between.

This chain connects TRBV7-6 to TRBJ2-1, with TRBD2 as a possible D gene (5 bases). The V end lost 3 bases, the J end lost 9 bases, and 6 bases lay between the germline ends. The CDR3 sequence is 11 residues long. From germline, CDR1 is SGHVS and CDR2 FNYEAQ. CDR3 DNA: TGTGCCAGCAGCTTCAGCGGTGAGCAGTTCTTC. It yields the protein CASSFSGEQFF.

The chain carries TRBV29-1 and TRBJ2-2; 8 bases line up with TRBD1. Germline V lookup: CDR1 SQVTM, CDR2 ANQGSEA. This CDR3 comprises 16 residues. V was clipped by 1 base and J by 3 bases; unmatched bases: 7. The CDR3 bases are TGCAGCGTTGAAGGGGGAGGACAGGGCGACACCGGGGAGCTGTTTTTT. Translating gives CSVEGGGQGDTGELFF.

The chain is built from TRBV6-5 and TRBJ1-5, with TRBD1 identical over 7 bases. J lost 3 bases, V lost 3 bases, and 5 bases had no gene match. The germline V gene encodes CDR1 MNHEY and CDR2 SVGAGI. The CDR3 runs 15 residues. Here the CDR3 DNA reads TGTGCCAGCAGTTATTCTGGGACAGCCAATCAGCCCCAGCATTTT. This translates into CASSYSGTANQPQHF.

The chain joins TRBV7-9 to TRBJ2-3; TRBD2 agrees at 11 bases. Trimming cost V 1 base and J 2 bases; bases outside gene matches: 5. There are 17 residues in the CDR3. CDR1 is SEHNR, CDR2 FQNEAQ, per germline (reference sequence). The CDR3 DNA reads TGTGCCAGCAGCTTAGGGGAACTAGCGGGAGTCACAGATACGCAGTATTTT. Its protein is CASSLGELAGVTDTQYF.

The rearrangement joins TRBV29-1 to TRBJ2-3; the D is unclear. Trimming pared 3 bases from V and 0 bases from J, leaving 7 bases between. The CDR3 consists of 13 residues. Germline V gene lookup returns CDR1 SQVTM and CDR2 ANQGSEA. The CDR3 DNA sequence: TGCAGCGTTGATCGCACTAGCACAGATACGCAGTATTTT. It yields the protein CSVDRTSTDTQYF.

The chain is built from TRBV5-6 and TRBJ2-7, with 11 bases lining up with TRBD2. This CDR3 region has 15 residues. Germline V gives CDR1 SGHDT, CDR2 YYEEEE. Losses at the gene ends were 2 bases for V and 6 bases for J; bases not matched to a gene: 7. CDR3 in DNA: TGTGCCAGCAGCTTCTTCACTAGCGGGAGTGGCGAGCAGTACTTC. It translates to CASSFFTSGSGEQYF. Based on the CDR3 plus reference TRBV5-6 and TRBJ2-7, the full variable domain is DAGVTQSPTHLIKTRGQQVTLRCSPKSGHDTVSWYQQALGQGPQFIFQYYEEEERQRGNFPDRFSGHQFPNYSSELNVNALLLGDSALYLCASSFFTSGSGEQYFGPGTRLTVT.